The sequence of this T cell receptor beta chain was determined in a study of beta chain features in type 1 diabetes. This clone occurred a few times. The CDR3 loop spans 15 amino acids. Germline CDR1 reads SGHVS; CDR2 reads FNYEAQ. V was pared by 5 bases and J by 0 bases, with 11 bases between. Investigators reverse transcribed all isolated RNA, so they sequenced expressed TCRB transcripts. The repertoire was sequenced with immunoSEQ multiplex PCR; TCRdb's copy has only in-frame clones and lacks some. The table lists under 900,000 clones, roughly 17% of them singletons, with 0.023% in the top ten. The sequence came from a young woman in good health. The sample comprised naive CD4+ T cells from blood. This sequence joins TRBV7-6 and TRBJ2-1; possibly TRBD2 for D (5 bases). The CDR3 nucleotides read TGTGCCAGCAGCCTCGGGATTCCCTCCTACAATGAGCAGTTCTTC. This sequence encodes CASSLGIPSYNEQFF.